Below are 5 T cell receptor beta chains sequenced from a single sample in a study of blood T cells in healthy people across ages. With a J-beta primer mix and a sample-barcoded 5' primer, a second PCR ran about 7 to 12 cycles. TCRdb fed the 5' RACE reads into MiXCR, producing one record per CDR3 protein. Of approximately 780,000 distinct CDR3 sequences listed, about a quarter are singletons. The sample was also reused in another study, on T cells of mothers and their children.

The specimen was blood. Receptor source: a boy aged 5-17 years in good health.

This CDR3 reads CASSESGPYEQYF. Here the CDR3 DNA reads TGTGCCAGCAGTGAGTCAGGGCCCTACGAGCAGTACTTC. V gene TRBV6-1 combines with J gene TRBJ2-5, with D perhaps matching TRBD1 (5 bases). The J call is in doubt because the DNA end fits TRBJ2-7 better. The CDR3 runs to 13 residues. Germline CDR1 and CDR2: MNHNS and SASEGT.

In its sample, this clonotype was seen many times. At one end the junction does not follow the germline gene, possibly because of a read error. The chain uses TRBV5-1 and TRBJ1-6; D might be TRBD1 (6 bases). CDR1 SGHRS and CDR2 YFSETQ come from the germline V gene. The CDR3 spans 14 residues. CDR3 sequence (DNA): TGTGCCAGCAGCTTAGGGGGGTATAATTCACCCCTCCACTTT. Its protein product is CASSLGGYNSPLHF.

This chain links TRBV30 with TRBJ1-1, with D uncertain. Trimming took off 3 bases at V and 8 bases at J, with 10 bases between the two ends. Germline values: CDR1 GTSNPN, CDR2 SVGIG (reference sequence). The CDR3 totals 11 residues. The CDR3: CAWSPGREAFF. CDR3 DNA sequence: TGTGCCTGGAGCCCGGGCAGAGAAGCTTTCTTT. Full variable domain (remainder filled in from reference TRBV30 and TRBJ1-1): SQTIHQWPATLVQPVGSPLSLECTVEGTSNPNLYWYRQAAGRGLQLLFYSVGIGQISSEVPQNLSASRPQDRQFILSSKKLLLSDSGFYLCAWSPGREAFFGQGTRLTVV.

There are a few counts of this clonotype. The chain joins TRBV5-1 to TRBJ1-2, with D maybe TRBD1 (6 bases). The germline V gene encodes CDR1 SGHRS and CDR2 YFSETQ. The V and J ends lost 10 bases and 2 bases respectively, with 9 bases between them. The CDR3 extends over 11 amino acids. The CDR3 DNA reads TGCGCCCAGGGGTTCAACTATGGCTACACCTTC. Amino acid sequence: CAQGFNYGYTF.

The chain recombines TRBV4-1 with TRBJ2-6, with a possible D match to TRBD1 (6 bases). Germline-derived CDR1 and CDR2 are MGHRA and YSYEKL. This CDR3 comprises 21 residues. The V and J ends lost 3 bases and 0 bases respectively, with 24 bases between them. This chain's CDR3 is CASSQDEQRGTGSSGANVLTF. As DNA, the CDR3 is TGCGCCAGCAGCCAGGATGAACAGAGGGGGACGGGATCCTCTGGGGCCAACGTCCTGACTTTC.